These 29 T cell receptor beta chains originate from one sample sequenced in a study of regulatory T cells in long-lasting Graves disease. Time point meaning: newly diagnosed GD, antithyroid drugs for less than 3 months. Construction of the TCR library relied on RNA isolated from PBMCs. The authors built TCR beta libraries using iRepertoire HTBI primers and Arm-PCR of CDR3 regions. TCRdb processed the multiplex PCR reads anew with MiXCR; each CDR3 protein has one entry. The table lists 450,000 to 650,000 distinct CDR3 sequences, about 16% of them singletons. This sample also belongs to another study, concerning T cells in Graves' hyperthyroidism and ophthalmopathy.

The sample was peripheral blood mononuclear cells (PBMCs), taken at new diagnosis, from a patient treated with antithyroid drugs. The receptor set was obtained from a woman aged 35 to 59 with Graves disease.

This clonotype has a handful of counts. The V call is TRBV10-2, the J call TRBJ2-3; 7 nucleotides agree with TRBD1. In germline, CDR1 is WSHSY, CDR2 SAAADI. This CDR3 is 14 amino acids long. V gave up 2 bases and J gave up 3 bases; unmatched junction bases: 2. CDR3 in amino acids: CASSEDRETDTQYF. The CDR3 region has the DNA TGCGCCAGCAGTGAGGACAGGGAGACAGATACGCAGTATTTT.

Points on this clonotype: Possible read error: a much larger clone is one base away. The genes are TRBV20-1 and TRBJ2-5, with TRBD2 identical over 7 bases. V was clipped by 3 bases and J by 4 bases; unmatched bases: 8. Per the germline V gene, CDR1 is DFQATT and CDR2 is SNEGSKA (reference sequence). The CDR3 is 14 amino acids. The CDR3 DNA is TGCAGTGCTAGCAGCGGGACCTCGGGAGAGACCCAGTACTTC. It is translated as CSASSGTSGETQYF.

The CDR3 nucleotides read TGTGCCAGCTCACCATCCTCCCTTCTGACAGGGGAGCCTCAGCCCCAGCATTTT. Translating gives CASSPSSLLTGEPQPQHF. The chain couples TRBV18 to TRBJ1-5, with 8 bases matching TRBD1. Germline values: CDR1 KGHSH, CDR2 LQKENI. Trimming cost V 2 bases and J 6 bases; bases outside gene matches: 15. The CDR3 runs to 18 residues.

The V gene is TRBV5-5, the J gene TRBJ1-2; 8 nucleotides line up with TRBD1. Germline V gene sequence: CDR1 SGHKS, CDR2 YYEKEE (reference sequence). The CDR3 runs to 15 residues. V was pared by 4 bases and J by 4 bases, with 9 bases of the junction left unmatched. The DNA for the CDR3 is TGTGCCAGCAGCCCGTGGGACAGGCCTACCTATGGCTACACCTTC. Encoded protein: CASSPWDRPTYGYTF.

The gene calls are TRBV6-2 or TRBV6-3 and TRBJ2-7, with D perhaps matching TRBD1 (5 bases). This CDR3 comprises 16 residues. V lost 0 bases and J 0 bases, leaving 12 bases between the germline ends. Germline assignment: CDR1 MNHEY and CDR2 SVGEGT. CDR3 residues: CASSYSARVDSYEQYF. The CDR3 DNA is TGTGCCAGCAGTTACTCCGCCAGGGTCGACTCCTACGAGCAGTACTTC.

V and J are TRBV5-1 and TRBJ1-1; 7 bases line up with TRBD1. The length of the CDR3 is 15 residues. The J segment lost 0 bases and the V segment lost 7 bases, leaving 9 bases of the junction unmatched. Looked up from germline, CDR1 is SGHRS and CDR2 is YFSETQ. CDR3 region: CASGQPGQMNTEAFF. The CDR3 DNA is TGCGCCAGCGGCCAGCCGGGACAGATGAACACTGAAGCTTTCTTT.

As concerns this clonotype: Just one base apart from a much larger clone, this may be a read error. This sequence joins TRBV30 and TRBJ2-1; 11 positions match TRBD2. From germline, CDR1 is GTSNPN and CDR2 SVGIG (reference sequence). The ends lost 0 bases at V and 7 bases at J; junction bases unmatched: 5. The CDR3 has 15 amino acids. In nucleotides, the CDR3 is TGTGCCTGGAGTGTAATAGCGGGGGGGGGTAATGAGCAGTTCTTC. Translated: CAWSVIAGGGNEQFF.

With regard to this clonotype: This is likely a read error, given that the CDR3 carries no conserved phenylalanine or tryptophan at its end. The V call is TRBV4-1, the J call TRBJ1-5; 9 bases agree with TRBD1. With 4 bases clipped from V and 3 bases from J, the junction kept 10 bases outside the gene matches. Germline-derived CDR1 and CDR2 are MGHRA and YSYEKL. The CDR3 consists of 17 residues. In DNA form, the CDR3 reads TGCGCCAGCAGCCGCACCGGGACAGGGATCTTCAATCAGCCCCAGCATGTT. Its protein is CASSRTGTGIFNQPQHV.

In regard to this clonotype: This may be a read error: a much more frequent sequence differs by one nucleotide. The chain combines TRBV6-5 with TRBJ2-7; D gene uncertain. Looked up from germline, CDR1 is MNHEY and CDR2 is SVGAGI. This CDR3 has 15 residues. CDR3 in amino acids: CDSSYRATQANEQYF. The CDR3 bases are TGTGACAGCAGTTATAGGGCTACCCAGGCTAACGAGCAGTACTTC.

This clonotype showed up just once. The chain employs TRBV9 and TRBJ1-2, with a tentative D call TRBD1 (5 bases). This CDR3 is 13 amino acids long. The ends were cut back, 4 bases at V and 8 bases at J, with 15 bases in the middle. CDR1 SGDLS and CDR2 YYNGEE come from the germline V gene. As DNA, the CDR3 is TGTGCCAGCAGCTTTGGGACTCTCGGGGGCTACACCTTC. Translation gives CASSFGTLGGYTF.

This clonotype was counted many times. The genes are TRBV28 and TRBJ1-1; no definite D call. Germline V CDR1 and CDR2: MDHEN, SYDVKM. The CDR3 loop spans 11 amino acids. V lost 2 bases and J lost 8, with 6 bases in between. DNA for the CDR3: TGTGCCAGCAGTTTACTATCCGAAGCTTTCTTT. Protein product: CASSLLSEAFF.

The rearrangement uses TRBV19 and TRBJ2-2, with 9 bases matching TRBD1. The CDR3 has 14 amino acids. J gave up 6 bases and V 10 bases, and 9 bases lay outside the gene matches. CDR1 and CDR2 from the germline V gene are LNHDA and SQIVND (reference sequence). CDR3 coding DNA: TGTGCCACCGTGGGGGGACAGGGTGCCGGGGAGCTGTTTTTT. Amino acids: CATVGGQGAGELFF.

This rearrangement joins TRBV27 to TRBJ2-3; the D gene is possibly TRBD2 (7 bases). Germline V gives CDR1 MNHEY, CDR2 SMNVEV (reference sequence). Deletions cut 5 bases from V and 2 bases from J, with 11 bases between. CDR3 length: 14 residues. The chain's CDR3 is CASSVGGPTDTQYF. As DNA, the CDR3 is TGTGCCAGCAGTGTGGGGGGGCCCACAGATACGCAGTATTTT.

This clonotype was counted many times. The chain carries TRBV5-1 and TRBJ1-1, with D uncertain. The germline V gene encodes CDR1 SGHRS and CDR2 YFSETQ. Between the trimmed V and J ends, which lost 7 bases and 2 bases, there was a span of 12 bases. This CDR3 region has 13 residues. The CDR3 DNA reads TGCGCCAGCGGCGTCTCGTCTAACACTGAAGCTTTCTTT. It encodes CASGVSSNTEAFF.

This clonotype was seen only a few times. The rearrangement joins TRBV5-4 to TRBJ1-6, with D tentatively TRBD1 (5 bases). Germline values: CDR1 SGHNT, CDR2 YYREEE (reference sequence). V was pared by 5 bases and J by 10 bases, with 19 bases between. The CDR3 spans 15 residues. CDR3 residues: CASRAGTPGGSPLHF. CDR3 DNA sequence: TGTGCCAGCAGGGCCGGGACCCCCGGGGGATCACCCCTCCACTTT.

The V gene is TRBV30, the J gene TRBJ1-1; maybe TRBD1 (6 bases). There are 13 residues in the CDR3. Trimming removed 5 bases from V and 4 bases from J, with 14 bases in between. Germline V gene lookup returns CDR1 GTSNPN and CDR2 SVGIG (reference sequence). DNA of the CDR3: TGTGCCTGGCGAACAAGACAGGCCACTGAAGCTTTCTTT. Translated, it gives CAWRTRQATEAFF.

This clonotype was counted many times. V gene TRBV6-1 combines with J gene TRBJ1-1; D unresolved. This CDR3 region has 14 residues. V lost 7 bases and J 1 base, leaving 13 bases between the germline ends. Germline CDR1 reads MNHNS; CDR2 reads SASEGT. CDR3 sequence: CASTPAAGNTEAFF. CDR3 bases: TGTGCCAGCACTCCCGCCGCAGGGAACACTGAAGCTTTCTTT.

This clonotype was picked up many times. The chain joins TRBV11-3 to TRBJ1-5; D unclear. In germline, CDR1 is SGHNT, CDR2 YENEEA. Trimming removed 1 base from V and 6 bases from J, with 7 bases in between. The CDR3 sequence is 13 residues long. The CDR3 spells CASSLGWSQPQHF. The CDR3 DNA is TGTGCCAGCAGCTTAGGTTGGAGTCAGCCCCAGCATTTT.

This clonotype was observed a handful of times. The genes are TRBV7-3 and TRBJ2-1, with 9 nucleotides matching TRBD2. Per germline, CDR1 SGHTA and CDR2 FQGTGA. The CDR3 is 15 amino acids. The J segment lost 7 bases and the V segment lost 4 bases, leaving 8 bases of the junction unmatched. This chain's CDR3 is CASSSGLAGMNEQFF. For the CDR3, the DNA is TGTGCCAGCAGCTCGGGGCTAGCGGGGATGAATGAGCAGTTCTTC.

This clonotype was counted ten times or more. The CDR3 sequence: CASSFPDGPDEQYF. The CDR3 region has the DNA TGTGCCAGCAGTTTCCCGGACGGGCCAGACGAGCAGTACTTC. The chain recombines TRBV28 with TRBJ2-7; D not resolved. V was cut by 3 bases and J by 5 bases, with 14 bases left in between. The length of the CDR3 is 14 residues. CDR1 and CDR2 from the germline V gene are MDHEN and SYDVKM.

This clonotype has at least ten counts. V is TRBV12-3 or TRBV12-4 and J is TRBJ2-1, with 10 bases lining up with TRBD1. The ends lost 5 bases at V and 8 bases at J; junction bases unmatched: 9. The CDR3 spans 15 residues. The CDR3 nucleotides are TGTGCCAGCAGTCCCCCCGGGACAGGGGTGGATGAGCAGTTCTTC. This translates into CASSPPGTGVDEQFF.

The chain carries TRBV6-4 and TRBJ1-1; D call uncertain. The germline V and J ends were trimmed by 2 bases and 4 bases, with 8 bases remaining between them. Looked up from germline, CDR1 is MRHNA and CDR2 is SNTAGT. The CDR3 runs to 13 residues. The CDR3, as DNA: TGTGCCAGCAGTGACGTGGTAGGCACTGAAGCTTTCTTT. It codes for CASSDVVGTEAFF.

This clonotype showed up many times. CDR3 in DNA: TGCGCCAGCAGTGAGTCTTTGGGGGACACTGAAGCTTTCTTT. Encoded protein: CASSESLGDTEAFF. V and J are TRBV10-1 and TRBJ1-1; D is perhaps TRBD1 (5 bases). The CDR3 runs 14 residues. The germline V gene has CDR1 WNHNN and CDR2 SYGVQD (reference sequence). V was clipped by 0 bases and J by 3 bases, with 8 bases between them.

This chain joins TRBV11-2 and TRBJ2-2; weak D call: TRBD1 (5 bases). The CDR3 extends over 17 amino acids. Germline V gives CDR1 SGHAT, CDR2 FQNNGV. Trimming shortened V by 2 bases and J by 3 bases, and 16 bases separated the two germline ends. CDR3 sequence reads: CASSLLSLTAYTGELFF. The CDR3 nucleotides are TGTGCCAGCAGCTTATTGTCCCTGACAGCTTACACCGGGGAGCTGTTTTTT.

Ten or more counts support this clonotype. The chain couples TRBV5-1 to TRBJ2-2, with D unclear. Germline V gives CDR1 SGHRS, CDR2 YFSETQ. CDR3 length: 16 residues. V lost 4 bases, J lost 6 bases, and 19 bases lay in between. In nucleotides, the CDR3 is TGCGCCAGCAGCCCTCAGGTTTCGGGCATCGCCGGGGAGCTGTTTTTT. Protein sequence: CASSPQVSGIAGELFF.

This clonotype appeared a few times. V and J are TRBV19 and TRBJ1-5; D gene ambiguous. Trimming removed 3 bases at V and 0 bases at J, with 9 bases between. The CDR3 covers 15 residues. Germline CDR1 is LNHDA and CDR2 is SQIVND (reference sequence). Written as DNA, the CDR3 is TGTGCCAGTAGTATTGAACGGTCTAGCAATCAGCCCCAGCATTTT. Residues: CASSIERSSNQPQHF.

In this sample, this clonotype turned up many times. This rearrangement joins TRBV7-3 to TRBJ1-5; tentative D call: TRBD1 (5 bases). V was trimmed by 9 bases and J by 0 bases, leaving 18 bases between them. Germline V gives CDR1 SGHTA, CDR2 FQGTGA. The CDR3 has 16 residues. The CDR3 DNA sequence: TGTGCCAGGGACGGGTCGGGGGACCTTAGCAATCAGCCCCAGCATTTT. The encoded protein is CARDGSGDLSNQPQHF.

This clonotype was detected a few times. The genes are TRBV15 and TRBJ1-5; TRBD1 is a possible D gene (5 bases). The ends were cut back, 5 bases at V and 0 bases at J, with 11 bases in the middle. Germline V lookup: CDR1 LNHNV, CDR2 YYDKDF (reference sequence). The CDR3 is 15 residues long. The CDR3 DNA follows: TGTGCCACCAGCCAGGGCCCCTATAGCAATCAGCCCCAGCATTTT. It translates to CATSQGPYSNQPQHF.

The chain links TRBV18 to TRBJ2-1; 13 nucleotides match TRBD2. The CDR3 loop spans 17 amino acids. V was clipped by 0 bases and J by 2 bases; unmatched bases: 1. Germline V lookup: CDR1 KGHSH, CDR2 LQKENI. CDR3: CASSPPGLAGPYNEQFF. DNA of the CDR3: TGTGCCAGCTCACCACCGGGACTAGCGGGGCCCTACAATGAGCAGTTCTTC.